This is a list of T cell receptor beta chains from one sample in a study of cytomegalovirus exposure and HLA in healthy donors. Profiled with immunoSEQ multiplex PCR; TCRdb holds only in-frame clones, not every one. The data hold around 85,000 clones, with over 70% observed a single time. The sequenced material came from PBMCs. Source of these receptors: a man aged 50-59 years in good health and CMV-seropositive. CDR3s leave out the opening cysteine and the closing phenylalanine or tryptophan. Each record gives: V gene, D gene, J gene, CDR3 length, CDR3 protein. A D gene is named only where the DNA matches it firmly.

TRBV5-1	TRBD2	TRBJ2-1	11	ASAGLRSNEQF
TRBV18	TRBD2	TRBJ2-1	12	ASSQLASYNEQF
TRBV4-1	TRBD2	TRBJ2-1	15	ASSQDVSLAGDNEQF
TRBV19	TRBD2	TRBJ2-7	12	ASSISGSSYEQY
TRBV7-9	TRBD1	TRBJ1-5	14	ASSLGLGQGFQPQH
TRBV19	-	TRBJ2-7	13	ASSMGTGLGYEQY
TRBV5-4	-	TRBJ2-7	13	ASSLLGGPGGEQY
TRBV5-4	TRBD2	TRBJ2-1	15	ASSQRPGLAAYNEQF
TRBV5-6	TRBD1	TRBJ2-7	12	ASSRGPLVYEQY
TRBV29-1	TRBD2	TRBJ2-5	11	SSGAGVQETQY
TRBV5-6	-	TRBJ1-1	13	ASSLLEGGGTEAF
TRBV7-3	TRBD1	TRBJ2-7	14	ASSLDWDRDIHEQY
TRBV5-6	TRBD2	TRBJ2-3	17	ASSLVLGGRASSTDTQY
TRBV4-2	TRBD1	TRBJ1-1	17	ASSQVEGQGLGMNTEAF
TRBV7-7	-	TRBJ2-2	14	ASSLLPDGDTGELF
TRBV30	-	TRBJ2-3	10	AWSGTLDTQY
TRBV27	TRBD1	TRBJ2-7	13	ASSFPDRSSYEQY
TRBV19	-	-	12	ASSIVQGLYEQY
TRBV11-2	-	TRBJ2-2	12	ASSYEGNTGELF
TRBV7-2	TRBD1	TRBJ2-7	10	ASTTGGYEQY
TRBV19	TRBD1	TRBJ1-4	11	ASTTGVREKLF
TRBV11-2	TRBD2	TRBJ2-1	13	ASSLESSGRNEQF
TRBV18	TRBD2	TRBJ2-1	14	ASSPLAGARGNEQF
TRBV4-3	-	TRBJ1-1	13	ASSQDVQGRAEAF
TRBV7-9	-	TRBJ2-3	13	ASSLRQATTDTQY
TRBV9	TRBD1	TRBJ2-3	18	ASSVATPRTGATSTDTQY
TRBV4-1	-	TRBJ2-1	15	ASSQDRVRAKGFEQF
TRBV9	TRBD1	TRBJ2-3	17	ASSLWGTASFPGTDTQY
TRBV18	TRBD1	TRBJ1-5	13	ASSATGDGNQPQH
TRBV7-9	-	TRBJ2-1	11	ASSLVGGGEQF
TRBV6-1	-	TRBJ2-1	10	ASSHVRDEQF
TRBV7-9	TRBD2	TRBJ2-7	14	SSSSLLAGKEDEQY
TRBV18	-	TRBJ2-5	13	ASSQKQEYQETQY
TRBV5-5	-	TRBJ2-2	12	ASSLEPRGGELF
TRBV19	-	TRBJ1-1	12	ASSPQGGYTEAF
TRBV28	-	TRBJ2-2	11	ASSLLSTGELF
TRBV27	TRBD2	TRBJ2-1	14	ASSSSGVSSYNEQF
TRBV7-2	TRBD1	TRBJ2-3	14	ASTSFGGRGPDTQY
TRBV5-1	TRBD1	TRBJ2-3	13	ASTETGSSTDTQY
TRBV4-1	-	TRBJ2-3	14	ASSQDRGAARDTQY
TRBV21-1	-	TRBJ2-7	13	ASSKEEGGPYEQY
TRBV30	TRBD1	TRBJ2-1	12	AWSVGQVSNEQF
TRBV6-1	TRBD2	TRBJ2-3	12	ASSRAGRTDTQY
TRBV30	-	TRBJ1-1	12	AWSVRGAGAGAF
TRBV7-2	TRBD2	TRBJ2-1	14	ASSLAATSGYNEQF
TRBV7-2	-	TRBJ1-2	12	ASSLDQGDYGYT
TRBV18	-	TRBJ1-1	11	ATVKAGGAEAF
TRBV14	-	TRBJ2-1	12	ASSPSGSYNEQF